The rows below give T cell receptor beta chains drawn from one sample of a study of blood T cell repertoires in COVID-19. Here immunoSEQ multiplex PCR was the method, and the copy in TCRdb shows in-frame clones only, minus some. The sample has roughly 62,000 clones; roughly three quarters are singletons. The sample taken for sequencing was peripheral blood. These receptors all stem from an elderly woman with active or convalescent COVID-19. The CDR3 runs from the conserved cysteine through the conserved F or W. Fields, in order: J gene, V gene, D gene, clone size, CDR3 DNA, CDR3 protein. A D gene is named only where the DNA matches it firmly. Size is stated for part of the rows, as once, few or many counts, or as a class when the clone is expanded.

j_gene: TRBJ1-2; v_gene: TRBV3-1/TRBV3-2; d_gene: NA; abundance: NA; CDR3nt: TGTGCCAGCAGCCAAGATTATACGACATCGGACTATGGCTACACCTTC; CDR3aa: CASSQDYTTSDYGYTF
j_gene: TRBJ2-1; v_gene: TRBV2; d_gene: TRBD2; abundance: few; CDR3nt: TGTGCCAGCAGAGGGACTAGCGGTACCTCCTACAATGAGCAGTTCTTC; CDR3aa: CASRGTSGTSYNEQFF
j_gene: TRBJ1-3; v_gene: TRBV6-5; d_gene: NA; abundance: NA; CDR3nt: TGTGCCAGCAGCACAGGCTCTGGAAACACCATATATTTT; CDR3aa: CASSTGSGNTIYF
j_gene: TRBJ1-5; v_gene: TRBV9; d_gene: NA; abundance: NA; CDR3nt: TGTGCCAGCAGCCCTCGTCAATCGGTGGGCCCGGGCAATCAGCCCCAGCATTTT; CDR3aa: CASSPRQSVGPGNQPQHF
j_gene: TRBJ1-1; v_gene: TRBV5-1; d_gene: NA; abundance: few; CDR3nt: TGCGCCAGCAGCTTGGAGGAGGGAACCATGAAAGCTTTCTTT; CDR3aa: CASSLEEGTMKAFF
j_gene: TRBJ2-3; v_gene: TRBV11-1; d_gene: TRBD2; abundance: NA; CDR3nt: TGTGCCAGCAGCCGCGGGGGGTCAGATACGCAGTATTTT; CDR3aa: CASSRGGSDTQYF
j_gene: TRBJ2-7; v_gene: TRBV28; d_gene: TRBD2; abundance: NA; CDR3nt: TGTGCCAGCTGGGAGGGAGTCTCCTCCTACGAGCAGTACTTC; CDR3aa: CASWEGVSSYEQYF
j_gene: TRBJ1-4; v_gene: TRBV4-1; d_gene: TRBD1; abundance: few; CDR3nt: TGCGCCAGCAGCACCAGGACAGGGCGGGAAGAAAAACTGTTTTTT; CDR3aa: CASSTRTGREEKLFF
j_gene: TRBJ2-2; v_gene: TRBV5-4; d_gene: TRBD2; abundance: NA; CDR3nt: TGTGCCAGCAGCCCCCCGACTAGCGGGGGGTCCGGGGAGCTGTTTTTT; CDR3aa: CASSPPTSGGSGELFF
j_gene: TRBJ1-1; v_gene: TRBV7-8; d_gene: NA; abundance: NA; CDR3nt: TGTGCCAGCAGCCCAAGAGGAGTTCGGTCCACTGAAGCTTTCTTT; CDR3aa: CASSPRGVRSTEAFF
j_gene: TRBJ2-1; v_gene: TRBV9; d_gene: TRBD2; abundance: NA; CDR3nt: TGTGCCAGCACCGGGGAGGGGAGCTCCTACAATGAGCAGTTCTTC; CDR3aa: CASTGEGSSYNEQFF
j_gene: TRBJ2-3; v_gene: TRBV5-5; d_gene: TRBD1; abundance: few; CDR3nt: TGTGCCAGCAGCTCCACAGGGGTATCTAGCACAGATACGCAGTATTTT; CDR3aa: CASSSTGVSSTDTQYF
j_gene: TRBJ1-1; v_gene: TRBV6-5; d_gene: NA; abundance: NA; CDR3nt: TGTGCCAGCAGCCTGGAGGGTCCCCACACTGAAGCTTTCTTT; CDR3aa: CASSLEGPHTEAFF
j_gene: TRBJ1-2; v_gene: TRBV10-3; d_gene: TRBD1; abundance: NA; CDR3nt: TGTGCCATCAGTGACGGGGACAGGGAGGGCTACACCTTC; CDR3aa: CAISDGDREGYTF
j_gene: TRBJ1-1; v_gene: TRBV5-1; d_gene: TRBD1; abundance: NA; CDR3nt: TGCGCCAGCAGCTTAGGGGGCGCAAGCACTGAAGCTTTCTTT; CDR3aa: CASSLGGASTEAFF
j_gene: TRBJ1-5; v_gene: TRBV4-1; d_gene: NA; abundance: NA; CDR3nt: TGCGCCAGCAGTTCGGGCAATCAGCCCCAGCATTTT; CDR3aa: CASSSGNQPQHF
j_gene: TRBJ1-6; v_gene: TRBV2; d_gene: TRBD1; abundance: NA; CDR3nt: TGTGCCAGCAGGGAACAGGGGTCCCTATCATCACCCCTCCACTTT; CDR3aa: CASREQGSLSSPLHF
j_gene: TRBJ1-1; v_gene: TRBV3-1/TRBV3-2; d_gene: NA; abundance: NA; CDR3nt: TGTGCCAGCAGCCAGAATTCGCGCGGCACTGAAGCTTTCTTT; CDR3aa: CASSQNSRGTEAFF
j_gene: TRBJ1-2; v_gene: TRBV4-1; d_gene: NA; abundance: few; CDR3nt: TGCGCCAGCAGCCAAGTCGGCGGAGGTGATAGCTATGGCTACACCTTC; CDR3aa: CASSQVGGGDSYGYTF
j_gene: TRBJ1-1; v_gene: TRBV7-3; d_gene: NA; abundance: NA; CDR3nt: TGTGCCAGCAGCCTAAATGGGGGGGAAGGCACTGAAGCTTTCTTT; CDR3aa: CASSLNGGEGTEAFF
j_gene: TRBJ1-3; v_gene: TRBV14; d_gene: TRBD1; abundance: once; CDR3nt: TGTGCCAGCAGCCGCGGGCGACAGGGGCCCTCTGAACGTTCTGGAAACACCATATATTTT; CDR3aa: CASSRGRQGPSERSGNTIYF
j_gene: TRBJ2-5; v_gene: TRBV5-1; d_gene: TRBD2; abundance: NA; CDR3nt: TGCGCCAGCAGCCTGGGGACTAGCGGACAAGAGACCCAGTACTTC; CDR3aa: CASSLGTSGQETQYF
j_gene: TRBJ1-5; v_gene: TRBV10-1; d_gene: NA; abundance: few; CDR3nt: TGCGCCAGCAGATGTACAGCCTCCAATGACCCGAGGGTTAATCAGCCCCAGCATTTT; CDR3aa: CASRCTASNDPRVNQPQHF
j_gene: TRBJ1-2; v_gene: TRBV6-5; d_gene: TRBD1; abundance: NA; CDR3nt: TGTGCCACCACTTTGAGTCAGGGGGACTATGGCTACACCTTC; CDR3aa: CATTLSQGDYGYTF
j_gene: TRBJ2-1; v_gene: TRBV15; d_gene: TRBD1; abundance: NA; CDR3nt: TGTGCCACCAGCGGTGGGACAGGGTGGTACAATGAGCAGTTCTTC; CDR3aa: CATSGGTGWYNEQFF
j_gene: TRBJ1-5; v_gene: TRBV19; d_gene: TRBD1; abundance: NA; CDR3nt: TGTGCCAGTGGACAGGGAAACCGCAATCAGCCCCAGCATTTT; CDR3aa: CASGQGNRNQPQHF
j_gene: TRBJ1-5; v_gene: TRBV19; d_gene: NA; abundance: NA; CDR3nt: TGTGCCAGTAGCCCACATGGGGAGCTAAGGCCCCAGCATTTT; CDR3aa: CASSPHGELRPQHF
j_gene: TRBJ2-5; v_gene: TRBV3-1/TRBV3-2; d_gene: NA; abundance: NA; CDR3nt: TGTGCCAGCAGCCAAGATGATGGCCACGGGGAGACCCAGTACTTC; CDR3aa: CASSQDDGHGETQYF
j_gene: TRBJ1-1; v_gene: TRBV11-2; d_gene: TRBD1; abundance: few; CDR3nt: TGTGCCAGCAGCCTGGACAGGGATACTGAAGCTTTCTTT; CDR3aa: CASSLDRDTEAFF
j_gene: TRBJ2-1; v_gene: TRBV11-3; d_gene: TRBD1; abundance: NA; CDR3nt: TGTGCCAGCAGCTTCGACAGGGGGTTCTACAATGAGCAGTTCTTC; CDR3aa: CASSFDRGFYNEQFF
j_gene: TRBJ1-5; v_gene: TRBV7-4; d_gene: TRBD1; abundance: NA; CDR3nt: TGTGCCAGCAGCGCCCAGGGGGGAGACACACAGCCCCAGCATTTT; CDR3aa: CASSAQGGDTQPQHF
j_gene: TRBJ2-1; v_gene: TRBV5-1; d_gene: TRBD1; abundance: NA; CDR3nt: TGCGCCAGCAGCTTGGACAGGGGATACAATGAGCAGTTCTTC; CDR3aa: CASSLDRGYNEQFF
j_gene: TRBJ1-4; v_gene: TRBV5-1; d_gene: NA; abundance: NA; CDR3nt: TGCGCCAGCAGCTTGGCAACCAGGGTTAATGAAAAACTGTTTTTT; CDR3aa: CASSLATRVNEKLFF
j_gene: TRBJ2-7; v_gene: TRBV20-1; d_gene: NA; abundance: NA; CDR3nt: TGCAGTGCTAGTGGCGTCAGGGGAAACCCCTACGAGCAGTACTTC; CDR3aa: CSASGVRGNPYEQYF
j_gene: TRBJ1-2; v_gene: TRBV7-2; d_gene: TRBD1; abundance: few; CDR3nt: TGTGCCAGCAGCTTAGGAGGGGGCGAATCTAACTATGGCTACACCTTC; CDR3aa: CASSLGGGESNYGYTF
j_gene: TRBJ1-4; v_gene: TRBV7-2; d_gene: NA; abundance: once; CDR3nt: TGTGCCAGCAGCCGCGGTTGGGAGAAAAAACTGTTTTTT; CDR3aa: CASSRGWEKKLFF
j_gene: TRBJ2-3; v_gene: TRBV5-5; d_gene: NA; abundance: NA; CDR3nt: TGTGCCAGCAGGAATCAGGGGACAGATACGCAGTATTTT; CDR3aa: CASRNQGTDTQYF
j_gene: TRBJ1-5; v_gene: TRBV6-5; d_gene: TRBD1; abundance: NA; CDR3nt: TGTGCCAGCAGCCGGACAGGGGAACCGAATCAGCCCCAGCATTTT; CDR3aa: CASSRTGEPNQPQHF
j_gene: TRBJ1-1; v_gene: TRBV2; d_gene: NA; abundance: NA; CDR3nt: TGTGCCAGCAGAAAACAGGGGAACACTGAAGCTTTCTTT; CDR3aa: CASRKQGNTEAFF
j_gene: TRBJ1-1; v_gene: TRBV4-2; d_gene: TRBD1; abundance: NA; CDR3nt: TGTGCCAGCAGCTTACGGACAGGGGGTATGAACACTGAAGCTTTCTTT; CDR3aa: CASSLRTGGMNTEAFF
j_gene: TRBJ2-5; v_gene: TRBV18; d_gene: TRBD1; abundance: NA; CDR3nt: TGTGCCAGCTCATCGTTGACAGGGAGATACCAAGAGACCCAGTACTTC; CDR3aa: CASSSLTGRYQETQYF
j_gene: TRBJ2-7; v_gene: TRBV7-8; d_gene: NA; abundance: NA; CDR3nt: TGTGCCAGCAGCTTAGGGGGGGCGGGACAGCCGTCCTACGAGCAGTACTTC; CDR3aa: CASSLGGAGQPSYEQYF
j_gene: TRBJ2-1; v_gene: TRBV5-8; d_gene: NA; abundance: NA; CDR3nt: TGTGCCAGCAGCTTGGATATACGGGACAATGAGCAGTTCTTC; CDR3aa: CASSLDIRDNEQFF
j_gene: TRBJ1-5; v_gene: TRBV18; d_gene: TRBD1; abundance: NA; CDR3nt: TGTGCCAGCTCACCTACAGGGGGCGTCCAGCCCCAGCATTTT; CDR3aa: CASSPTGGVQPQHF
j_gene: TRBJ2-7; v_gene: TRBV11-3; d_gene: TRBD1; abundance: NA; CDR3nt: TGTGCCAGCAGCTTAGATTTTGGGACAGGGGGCTCCTACGAGCAGTACTTC; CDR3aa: CASSLDFGTGGSYEQYF
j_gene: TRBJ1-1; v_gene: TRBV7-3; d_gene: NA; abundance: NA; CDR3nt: TGTGCCAGCAGCTTGAGGGCGTCAGGCGCGGCTTTCTTT; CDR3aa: CASSLRASGAAFF
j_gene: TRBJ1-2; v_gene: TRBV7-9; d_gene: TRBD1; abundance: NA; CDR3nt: TGTGCCAGCAGCTCTCGAGACCAGGGGGATAACTATGGCTACACCTTC; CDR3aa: CASSSRDQGDNYGYTF
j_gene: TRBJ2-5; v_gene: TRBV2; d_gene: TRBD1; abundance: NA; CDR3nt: TGTGCCAGCAGAGCCGACAGGGGGGGCGTGGAGACCCAGTACTTC; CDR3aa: CASRADRGGVETQYF